This T cell receptor beta chain stems from a study of blood T cell repertoires in COVID-19 (dated by TCRdb to about 2020). Looking at the study overall: Samples from collaborators originated in the United States, Italy and Spain and spanned both the acute and convalescent phases of COVID-19. Subjects who had been exposed to COVID-19, were actively infected with it, or had recovered from it provided the deeply sampled blood TCRbeta repertoires that made up the dataset. The repertoires were released in a freely available public database intended as a resource for research on the immune response to SARS-CoV-2. The samples were drawn from the first 160 participants of the ongoing ImmuneRACE study and from 1,254 subjects provided by 6 global collaborators. The sample metadata nearly always contained a de-identified subject ID, COVID-19 status, age in years and sex. The material from the prospective study consisted of cDNA or gDNA derived from T cells, B-cell-depleted T cells, or PBMCs. Where HLA class I and class II types were available, the types were taken from metadata supplied by the sample provider, not from assay-based typing. The full study reports these points: How much clinical and demographic metadata was included differed by source and by participant, and the metadata was provided uncurated.

CDR1 and CDR2 (MNHNS, SASEGT) derive from the germline V gene. The CDR3, from cysteine to phenylalanine, totals 15 residues. Just the 45-base CDR3 DNA is kept, in frame starting at base 1. Trimming takes 5 bases off V and 0 bases off J; junction bases not matched to a gene: 6. TCRbeta CDR3 regions were amplified from genomic DNA using the immunoSEQ Assay, a bias-controlled multiplex PCR. On the authors' methods: The number of nucleated cells in each sample was estimated from the amplification of reference gene primers within the assay. To quantify the absolute abundance of each unique TCRbeta CDR3 rearrangement, sequence reads were collapsed and filtered. For each sample, productive Simpson clonality was calculated as the square root of Simpson's diversity index across productive rearrangements. The clones in this table, taken by TCRdb from immuneACCESS, are in-frame only. Not every clone is retained; where verified, under half of the shortfall comes from an unresolved V gene, and the cause of the rest is unknown. The V and J calls and clone size were taken over from that table, and D and trimming were inferred from the DNA. Recorded for this sample are under 200,000 clones; around 80% of them occurred a single time. The ten largest clones represent 6.9% of the sample.

Each collaborating institution followed its own protocols to collect whole blood in K2EDTA tubes. For TCRbeta analysis, collaborators shipped samples in one of three forms: frozen whole blood, isolated PBMCs, or DNA extracted from either of those sample types. Note on this clone: Its antigen is unknown. Within one base of it there is no much larger clone, and no base qualities were kept.

The TCR sequence derives from a man aged 55 to 70 with acute or convalescent COVID-19. Material: peripheral blood. Recombination connected TRBV6-1 to TRBJ1-2; TRBD1 agrees with 7 junctional bases. The DNA is TGTGCCAGCAGTTCCCGGACAGGTTCTAACTATGGCTACACCTTC. Its translation reads: CASSSRTGSNYGYTF.